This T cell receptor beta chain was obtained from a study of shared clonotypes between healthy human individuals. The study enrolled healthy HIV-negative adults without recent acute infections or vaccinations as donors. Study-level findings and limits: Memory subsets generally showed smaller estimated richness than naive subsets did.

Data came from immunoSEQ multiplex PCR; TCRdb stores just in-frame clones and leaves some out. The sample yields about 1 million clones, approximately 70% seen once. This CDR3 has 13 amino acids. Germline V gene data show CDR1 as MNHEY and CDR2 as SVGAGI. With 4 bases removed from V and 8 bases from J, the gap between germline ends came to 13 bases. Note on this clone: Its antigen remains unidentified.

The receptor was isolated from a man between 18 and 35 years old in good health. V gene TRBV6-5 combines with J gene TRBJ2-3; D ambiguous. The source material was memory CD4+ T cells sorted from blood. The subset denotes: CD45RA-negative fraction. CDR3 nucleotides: TGTGCCAGCAGTTCATCTCAAGGGCGTACGCAGTATTTT. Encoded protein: CASSSSQGRTQYF.